These 27 T cell receptor beta chains originate from one sample sequenced in a study of blood T cell repertoires in COVID-19. Produced via immunoSEQ multiplex PCR; TCRdb's table is partial and in-frame only. This sample has 190,000 or so clones, with more than 70% found just once. Sequencing was performed on PBMCs or T cells enriched from blood (not recorded which). These TCRs come from a woman in her 30s who had recovered from COVID-19.

The chain uses TRBV28 and TRBJ1-2; D possibly corresponds to TRBD1 (6 bases). Trimming removed 3 bases from V and 6 bases from J, with 14 bases in between. CDR1 and CDR2 (germline): MDHEN, SYDVKM. The CDR3 extends over 14 amino acids. CDR3 DNA sequence: TGTGCCAGCAGTTTGGGGGCCAGACTTCATGGCTACACCTTC. Translation: CASSLGARLHGYTF.

The chain links TRBV28 to TRBJ2-4, with TRBD2 identical over 7 bases. Germline V gene data show CDR1 as MDHEN and CDR2 as SYDVKM. This CDR3 has 18 residues. The J segment lost 0 bases and the V segment lost 5 bases, leaving 13 bases of the junction unmatched. The CDR3 DNA is TGTGCCAGCAGTCTCACCCCCGGACTAGGGGTAGCCAAAAACATTCAGTACTTC. Residues: CASSLTPGLGVAKNIQYF.

The chain has TRBV7-2 and TRBJ2-7; 7 nucleotides match TRBD1. The CDR3 runs 17 residues. In germline, CDR1 is SGHTA, CDR2 FQGNSA. Trimming removed 4 bases from V and 1 base from J; junction bases left unmatched: 13. CDR3: CASSWGQSRTFSYEQYF. CDR3 in DNA: TGTGCCAGCAGCTGGGGACAGTCACGAACCTTTTCCTACGAGCAGTACTTC.

The chain couples TRBV19 to TRBJ2-1, with 12 nucleotides matching TRBD2. The J segment lost 8 bases and the V segment lost 4 bases, leaving 12 bases of the junction unmatched. Looked up from germline, CDR1 is LNHDA and CDR2 is SQIVND (reference sequence). The CDR3 contains 17 residues. The DNA of the CDR3 is TGTGCCAGTAGTACTCGAGGACTAGCGGGAACCGGGGATGAGCAGTTCTTC. This sequence encodes CASSTRGLAGTGDEQFF. The full variable domain, its missing parts supplied by reference TRBV19 and TRBJ2-1, is DGGITQSPKYLFRKEGQNVTLSCEQNLNHDAMYWYRQDPGQGLRLIYYSQIVNDFQKGDIAEGYSVSREKKESFPLTVTSAQKNPTAFYLCASSTRGLAGTGDEQFFGPGTRLTVL.

This rearrangement joins TRBV5-1 to TRBJ1-1; D might be TRBD1 (5 bases). CDR1 and CDR2 from the germline V gene are SGHRS and YFSETQ. The V end was cut by 2 bases, the J end by 5 bases, with 13 bases between. The CDR3 length is 14 residues. CDR3 in amino acids: CASSFPGSGTEAFF. The CDR3 DNA follows: TGCGCCAGCAGCTTTCCAGGGTCAGGGACTGAAGCTTTCTTT.

This chain joins TRBV2 and TRBJ2-3, with 13 bases identical to TRBD2. This CDR3 spans 17 amino acids. With V trimmed by 2 bases and J by 7 bases, 9 bases remained unmatched. CDR1 is SNHLY, CDR2 FYNNEI, per germline. The CDR3 region is CASSERGTSGKSYTQYF. The CDR3 DNA reads as TGTGCCAGCAGTGAAAGAGGGACTAGCGGGAAATCATATACGCAGTATTTT.

The chain uses TRBV28 and TRBJ2-2; 11 bases fit TRBD1. V trimming: 1 base; J trimming: 4 bases; junction bases outside the gene matches: 8. The germline gives CDR1 MDHEN, CDR2 SYDVKM. This CDR3 is 18 amino acids long. The chain's CDR3 is CASSLYQGTGGSTGELFF. The DNA for the CDR3 is TGTGCCAGCAGTTTATATCAGGGGACAGGGGGGAGCACCGGGGAGCTGTTTTTT.

The V and J genes are TRBV4-2 and TRBJ1-1, with D possibly being TRBD1 (5 bases). This CDR3 comprises 15 residues. Looked up from germline, CDR1 is LGHNA and CDR2 is YNFKEQ. V dropped 1 base and J dropped 4 bases, with 13 bases sitting between them. The CDR3, as DNA: TGTGCCAGCAGCCAAGCGGGCGGGGACGGCACTGAAGCTTTCTTT. It specifies CASSQAGGDGTEAFF.

The rearrangement joins TRBV30 to TRBJ2-1; 7 nucleotides match TRBD2. V trimming: 0 bases; J trimming: 7 bases; junction bases outside the gene matches: 12. The length of the CDR3 is 16 residues. Germline assignment: CDR1 GTSNPN and CDR2 SVGIG (reference sequence). CDR3 sequence (DNA): TGTGCCTGGAGTGTACTCGCGGCGCGGGAGAGTAATGAGCAGTTCTTC. The encoded protein is CAWSVLAARESNEQFF.

V usage is TRBV19 and J usage is TRBJ1-5, with D tentatively TRBD1 (5 bases). CDR1 LNHDA and CDR2 SQIVND come from the germline V gene (reference sequence). This CDR3 region has 13 residues. With 7 bases removed from V and 4 bases from J, the gap between germline ends came to 11 bases. The CDR3 nucleotides read TGTGCCAGTACCCACAGGTCAAATCAGCCCCAGCATTTT. Translation gives CASTHRSNQPQHF. The full variable domain, completed using reference TRBV19 and TRBJ1-5, is DGGITQSPKYLFRKEGQNVTLSCEQNLNHDAMYWYRQDPGQGLRLIYYSQIVNDFQKGDIAEGYSVSREKKESFPLTVTSAQKNPTAFYLCASTHRSNQPQHFGDGTRLSIL.

This chain links TRBV29-1 with TRBJ1-3, with TRBD1 matching over 8 bases. This CDR3 comprises 18 residues. Trimming at V came to 2 bases and at J to 0 bases, leaving 12 bases not matched to a gene. Germline CDR1 reads SQVTM; CDR2 reads ANQGSEA. DNA of the CDR3: TGCAGCGTTGAAACGGACAGGGAAGATTGGAGCTCTGGAAACACCATATATTTT. Amino acids: CSVETDREDWSSGNTIYF. Supplemented by reference TRBV29-1 and TRBJ1-3, the full variable domain reads SAVISQKPSRDICQRGTSLTIQCQVDSQVTMMFWYRQQPGQSLTLIATANQGSEATYESGFVIDKFPISRPNLTFSTLTVSNMSPEDSSIYLCSVETDREDWSSGNTIYFGEGSWLTVV.

V is TRBV3-1 (or the pseudogene TRBV3-2) and J is TRBJ1-1; 7 bases are shared with TRBD1. The trim removed 3 bases at V and 1 base at J, leaving 5 bases unmatched. CDR1 is LGHDT, CDR2 YNNKEL, per germline (reference sequence). The CDR3 extends over 15 amino acids. The CDR3 sequence: CASSQEDRQNTEAFF. The CDR3 bases are TGTGCCAGCAGCCAGGAGGACAGGCAGAACACTGAAGCTTTCTTT.

The chain uses TRBV6-4 and TRBJ2-3, with 7 bases lining up with TRBD2. The CDR3 totals 16 residues. V was clipped by 0 bases and J by 1 base; unmatched bases: 4. Per the germline V gene, CDR1 is MRHNA and CDR2 is SNTAGT. The CDR3 bases are TGTGCCAGCAGTGACTCTGGCGGGAGCGGCACAGATACGCAGTATTTT. This translates into CASSDSGGSGTDTQYF.

Only a few counts were recorded for this clone. This rearrangement joins TRBV14 to TRBJ2-2; D may be TRBD2 (5 bases). This CDR3 contains 16 residues. Germline assignment: CDR1 SGHDN and CDR2 FVKESK. Between the trimmed V and J ends, which lost 1 base and 1 base, there was a span of 10 bases. The CDR3 nucleotides read TGTGCCAGCAGCCAAGTCTCGGGATGGAACACCGGGGAGCTGTTTTTT. It specifies CASSQVSGWNTGELFF.

V is TRBV25-1 and J is TRBJ2-7, with D possibly being TRBD1 (5 bases). V gave up 4 bases and J gave up 2 bases, with 21 bases separating them. CDR3 length: 17 residues. CDR1 MGHDK and CDR2 SYGVNS come from the germline V gene. CDR3 DNA: TGTGCCAGCAGTGCAAATAAAGGGGAACACACTCCCTACGAGCAGTACTTC. This codes for CASSANKGEHTPYEQYF.

V usage is TRBV6-4 and J usage is TRBJ2-5, with TRBD1 as a possible D gene (6 bases). This CDR3 is built from 14 residues. V gave up 6 bases and J gave up 1 base, with 12 bases separating them. CDR1 is MRHNA, CDR2 SNTAGT, per germline. CDR3 nucleotides: TGTGCCAGCAGAGACCAGGGGTTCCAAGAGACCCAGTACTTC. It yields the protein CASRDQGFQETQYF.

This chain connects TRBV10-1 to TRBJ2-5, with unresolved D. CDR1 WNHNN and CDR2 SYGVQD come from the germline V gene (reference sequence). The CDR3 totals 15 residues. The V and J ends lost 0 bases and 5 bases respectively, with 13 bases between them. The CDR3 region has the DNA TGCGCCAGCAGTGAGTCGGGTTCTAGATACGAGACCCAGTACTTC. Its protein is CASSESGSRYETQYF.

The V and J genes are TRBV3-1 (or the pseudogene TRBV3-2) and TRBJ2-1; 11 bases are shared with TRBD2. This CDR3 contains 16 residues. Germline V gives CDR1 LGHDT, CDR2 YNNKEL (reference sequence). V lost 3 bases and J lost 8; bases outside the gene matches: 9. CDR3 region: CASSQATSGASDEQFF. CDR3 in DNA: TGTGCCAGCAGCCAGGCGACTAGCGGGGCTTCGGATGAGCAGTTCTTC.

This clone was observed a handful of times. The V gene is TRBV3-1 (or the pseudogene TRBV3-2), the J gene TRBJ1-1, with D unclear. CDR1 and CDR2 from the germline V gene are LGHDT and YNNKEL (reference sequence). Trimming left V 2 bases short and J 6 bases short, with 7 bases between. The CDR3 runs to 12 residues. The CDR3 spells CASSQSGAEAFF. As DNA, the CDR3 is TGTGCCAGCAGCCAAAGCGGAGCTGAAGCTTTCTTT.

This chain joins TRBV11-1 and TRBJ2-7; TRBD2 aligns across 10 bases. The V and J ends lost 5 bases and 2 bases, in that order; junction bases with no gene match: 3. The CDR3 has 14 amino acids. Per the germline V gene, CDR1 is SGHAT and CDR2 is FQDESV (reference sequence). The CDR3 loop reads CASSPSGGTYEQYF. CDR3 DNA: TGTGCCAGCAGCCCTAGCGGGGGTACCTACGAGCAGTACTTC.

The rearrangement joins TRBV3-1 (or the pseudogene TRBV3-2) to TRBJ2-5; D perhaps matches TRBD1 (6 bases). Deletions cut 2 bases from V and 5 bases from J, with 18 bases between. There are 16 residues in the CDR3. Germline CDR1 is LGHDT and CDR2 is YNNKEL (reference sequence). CDR3 protein: CASSQQAGRGRETQYF. The DNA for the CDR3 is TGTGCCAGCAGCCAACAGGCCGGCAGGGGTAGGGAGACCCAGTACTTC.

This sequence joins TRBV4-1 and TRBJ1-2; 10 nucleotides align to TRBD1. In germline, CDR1 is MGHRA, CDR2 YSYEKL. V was pared by 4 bases and J by 2 bases, with 10 bases of the junction left unmatched. The CDR3 sequence is 17 residues long. In DNA form, the CDR3 reads TGCGCCAGCAGCCCTAGATACCCGGGACAGGGGAACTATGGCTACACCTTC. Protein: CASSPRYPGQGNYGYTF.

The J gene is TRBJ1-2, the V gene TRBV7-5; the table calls TRBD1, which could not be checked here. TRBV7-5 is a recognized pseudogene. The CDR3 runs to 18 residues. CDR3 in DNA: TGTGCCAGATACAACCCGTGGGACACTAAAGTAGCTAACTATGGCTACACCTTC. Translating gives CARYNPWDTKVANYGYTF.

The J gene is TRBJ1-1, the V gene TRBV9, with a weak D call TRBD1 (5 bases). This CDR3 is built from 13 residues. Trimming cost V 2 bases and J 3 bases, with 8 bases left between them. Germline CDR1 is SGDLS and CDR2 is YYNGEE. The CDR3 reads CASSVGGDTEAFF. For the CDR3, the DNA is TGTGCCAGCAGCGTGGGAGGGGACACTGAAGCTTTCTTT.

This chain connects TRBV27 to TRBJ1-5, with D possibly matching TRBD1 (5 bases). Trimming removed 6 bases from V and 10 bases from J, with 13 bases in between. CDR1 and CDR2 from the germline V gene are MNHEY and SMNVEV (reference sequence). The CDR3 consists of 12 residues. The CDR3 DNA reads TGTGCCAGCAGGACCCCAGGGTTTCCCCAGCATTTT. The encoded protein is CASRTPGFPQHF.

The chain uses TRBV11-2 and TRBJ2-7; D ambiguous. The germline V gene encodes CDR1 SGHAT and CDR2 FQNNGV. The CDR3 covers 11 residues. Trimming stripped 3 bases from V and 4 bases from J, with 4 bases between. The CDR3 sequence is CASSLTYEQYF. CDR3 DNA sequence: TGTGCCAGCAGCTTGACTTACGAGCAGTACTTC.

The V and J genes are TRBV20-1 and TRBJ1-2; D uncertain. V lost 3 bases to trimming and J lost 5 bases, with 13 bases between them. CDR1 and CDR2 (germline): DFQATT, SNEGSKA (reference sequence). The CDR3 length is 13 residues. The CDR3 DNA follows: TGCAGTGCTAGTACACCCCCTAGGTATGGCTACACCTTC. Its translation: CSASTPPRYGYTF.